A selection of T cell receptor beta chains follows, all from one sample in a study of T cell responses to AZD1222 COVID-19 vaccine. Libraries were prepared by immunoSEQ multiplex PCR; TCRdb keeps only in-frame clonotypes and omits some of them. The sample lists 50,000 or so clones, 88% occurring once. Sequencing was performed on peripheral blood, taken on day 0 of AZD1222 vaccination. These receptors all come from an adult in good health. The CDR3 runs from the conserved cysteine through the conserved F or W. A D gene is named only where the DNA matches it firmly. Clone size is stated in some rows and not others, as once, few, many or a class when expanded.

size	D	V	J	CDR3	DNA
.	TRBD2	TRBV4-3	TRBJ2-5	CASSHGASGRKETQYF	TGCGCCAGCAGCCATGGGGCTAGCGGGAGGAAAGAGACCCAGTACTTC
.	.	TRBV3-1/TRBV3-2	TRBJ1-2	CASSQATGNYGYTF	TGTGCCAGCAGCCAAGCGACAGGAAACTATGGCTACACCTTC
.	TRBD1	TRBV11-3	TRBJ2-5	CASSSGQAYQETQYF	TGTGCCAGCAGCTCTGGACAGGCCTACCAAGAGACCCAGTACTTC
.	.	TRBV2	TRBJ1-1	CASSRETTEAFF	TGTGCCAGCAGCCGGGAGACCACTGAAGCTTTCTTT
.	.	TRBV21-1	TRBJ2-3	CASSKFRAGRSTDTQYF	TGTGCCAGCAGCAAATTTCGAGCAGGGAGAAGCACAGATACGCAGTATTTT
.	TRBD2	TRBV27	TRBJ2-1	CASRQASGRGNEQFF	TGTGCCAGCAGACAGGCTAGCGGGAGGGGCAATGAGCAGTTCTTC
few	TRBD2	TRBV6-2/TRBV6-3	TRBJ2-7	CASSSSGRGYEQYF	TGTGCCAGCAGTTCAAGCGGGAGAGGTTACGAGCAGTACTTC
.	.	TRBV7-9	TRBJ2-5	CASSLDGQYQETQYF	TGTGCCAGCAGCTTAGATGGACAGTACCAAGAGACCCAGTACTTC
.	TRBD1	TRBV18	TRBJ1-1	CASSQRRGPDEAFF	TGTGCCAGCTCACAACGGAGGGGGCCCGATGAAGCTTTCTTT
.	.	TRBV2	TRBJ2-2	CASSMTATGELFF	TGTGCCAGCAGCATGACAGCGACCGGGGAGCTGTTTTTT
.	.	TRBV11-2	TRBJ2-5	CASSRHVGEETQYF	TGTGCCAGCAGCCGACATGTAGGGGAAGAGACCCAGTACTTC
medium-sized	.	TRBV9	TRBJ1-3	CASSVAESSGNTIYF	TGTGCCAGCAGCGTAGCTGAGAGCTCTGGAAACACCATATATTTT
.	.	TRBV20-1	TRBJ2-7	CSALREQYF	TGCAGTGCTCTCAGGGAGCAGTACTTC
.	.	TRBV10-3	TRBJ2-3	CAISEGEGDTQYF	TGTGCCATCAGTGAAGGGGAAGGGGATACGCAGTATTTT
.	.	TRBV10-2	TRBJ1-1	CASSRGRGTEAFF	TGCGCCAGCAGTCGGGGAAGGGGGACTGAAGCTTTCTTT
.	.	TRBV7-2	TRBJ1-4	CASSQMGAEGEKLFF	TGTGCCAGCAGCCAAATGGGTGCAGAGGGAGAAAAACTGTTTTTT
.	.	TRBV5-1	TRBJ1-2	CASSLAVSTYGYTF	TGCGCCAGCAGCTTGGCCGTGAGCACCTATGGCTACACCTTC
.	TRBD1	TRBV18	TRBJ1-1	CASSDRGTEAFF	TGTGCCAGCTCGGACAGGGGTACTGAAGCTTTCTTT
once	TRBD1	TRBV19	TRBJ2-2	CASSITPGTANTGELFF	TGTGCCAGTAGTATCACTCCCGGGACAGCGAACACCGGGGAGCTGTTTTTT
.	TRBD1	TRBV5-1	TRBJ2-2	CASSLGGQLTGELFF	TGCGCCAGCAGCTTGGGGGGACAGCTTACCGGGGAGCTGTTTTTT
once	TRBD2	TRBV5-5	TRBJ2-3	CASSRLAGGPVDTQYF	TGTGCCAGCAGCCGGTTAGCGGGAGGGCCCGTAGATACGCAGTATTTT
.	.	TRBV19	TRBJ1-1	CASSPQDGGTEAFF	TGTGCCAGTAGTCCGCAAGATGGTGGCACTGAAGCTTTCTTT
.	.	TRBV6-1	TRBJ1-1	CASSEGAEAFF	TGTGCCAGCAGTGAGGGGGCTGAAGCTTTCTTT
.	.	TRBV3-1/TRBV3-2	TRBJ1-1	CASSQVGSWGGVNTEAFF	TGTGCCAGCAGCCAAGTGGGCAGTTGGGGAGGAGTGAACACTGAAGCTTTCTTT
.	.	TRBV7-9	TRBJ2-5	CASSFQQGLGETQYF	TGTGCCAGCAGCTTCCAACAGGGATTAGGGGAGACCCAGTACTTC
.	.	TRBV6-5	TRBJ1-5	CASSLRESQPQHF	TGTGCCAGCAGTTTGAGGGAGAGTCAGCCCCAGCATTTT
.	.	TRBV9	TRBJ2-7	CASSVGTVDEQYF	TGTGCCAGCAGCGTAGGGACAGTAGACGAGCAGTACTTC
.	.	TRBV5-4	TRBJ2-2	CASTQQGNTGELFF	TGTGCCAGCACCCAACAGGGGAACACCGGGGAGCTGTTTTTT
.	.	TRBV18	TRBJ1-1	CASSPSFGGGTEAFF	TGTGCCAGCTCACCATCATTCGGGGGAGGAACTGAAGCTTTCTTT
.	TRBD1	TRBV7-2	TRBJ2-2	CASSRGQGATGELFF	TGTGCCAGCAGCCGCGGACAGGGGGCCACCGGGGAGCTGTTTTTT
once	TRBD1	TRBV3-1/TRBV3-2	TRBJ1-1	CASSHRDRGDTEAFF	TGTGCCAGCAGCCACCGGGACAGGGGGGACACTGAAGCTTTCTTT
.	.	TRBV20-1	TRBJ2-7	CSASLPVSTDPKQYF	TGCAGTGCTAGTCTCCCGGTGTCTACCGACCCCAAGCAGTACTTC
.	.	TRBV6-2/TRBV6-3	TRBJ1-2	CASSHPDIYGYTF	TGTGCCAGCAGTCACCCTGACATTTATGGCTACACCTTC
.	.	TRBV4-2	TRBJ2-1	CASSQSDGNEVSEQFF	TGTGCCAGCAGCCAATCAGACGGGAATGAAGTCAGTGAGCAGTTCTTC
.	.	TRBV18	TRBJ1-1	CASSRPGLNTEAFF	TGTGCCAGCTCACGGCCCGGTTTGAACACTGAAGCTTTCTTT
.	.	TRBV9	TRBJ1-1	CASSPRQTMNTEAFF	TGTGCCAGCAGCCCGAGACAGACTATGAACACTGAAGCTTTCTTT
.	TRBD1	TRBV3-1/TRBV3-2	TRBJ2-7	CASSRGDRASEQYF	TGTGCCAGCAGCCGAGGGGACAGGGCTAGCGAGCAGTACTTC
.	.	TRBV30	TRBJ2-5	CAWSVGGLQETQYF	TGTGCCTGGAGTGTGGGCGGTCTCCAAGAGACCCAGTACTTC
.	.	TRBV11-2	TRBJ1-1	CASSLLNTEAFF	TGTGCCAGCAGCTTACTGAACACTGAAGCTTTCTTT
few	.	TRBV6-5	TRBJ1-2	CASRLPDYGYTF	TGTGCCAGCAGACTCCCGGACTATGGCTACACCTTC
.	TRBD1	TRBV5-1	TRBJ2-1	CASSGTGLYNEQFF	TGCGCCAGCAGCGGGACAGGGCTTTACAATGAGCAGTTCTTC
.	.	TRBV30	TRBJ1-1	CAWDTGVRTEAFF	TGTGCCTGGGACACGGGGGTCAGGACTGAAGCTTTCTTT
.	TRBD1	TRBV11-3	TRBJ1-1	CASSLYRDRAPEAFF	TGTGCCAGCAGCTTATACCGGGACAGGGCCCCTGAAGCTTTCTTT
.	TRBD1	TRBV19	TRBJ2-2	CASRGDRFWTGELFF	TGTGCCAGTAGAGGGGACAGGTTTTGGACCGGGGAGTTGTTTTTT
.	TRBD2	TRBV18	TRBJ2-2	CASSPRGGPNTGELFF	TGTGCCAGCTCACCGAGGGGAGGGCCGAACACCGGGGAGCTGTTTTTT
.	.	TRBV11-2	TRBJ1-5	CASSLGGGQPQHF	TGTGCCAGCAGCTTAGGGGGAGGACAGCCCCAGCATTTT
.	.	TRBV2	TRBJ2-2	CASRWGANTGELFF	TGTGCCAGCAGATGGGGGGCGAACACCGGGGAGCTGTTTTTT
few	.	TRBV6-2/TRBV6-3	TRBJ2-5	CASSYGETQYF	TGTGCCAGCAGTTACGGAGAGACCCAGTACTTC
.	.	TRBV6-5	TRBJ2-1	CASRNLYNEQFF	TGTGCCAGCAGAAACTTGTACAATGAGCAGTTCTTC
.	TRBD1	TRBV29-1	TRBJ1-5	CSKTGTDSNQPQHF	TGCAGCAAAACCGGGACAGATAGCAATCAGCCCCAGCATTTT
.	.	TRBV27	TRBJ1-6	CASSFVGLRDDNSPLHF	TGTGCCAGCAGTTTCGTCGGCCTCCGGGATGATAATTCACCCCTCCACTTT
.	.	TRBV6-2/TRBV6-3	TRBJ2-7	CASSAHENMMTVADYEQYF	TGTGCCAGCAGCGCTCACGAAAATATGATGACAGTCGCCGACTACGAGCAGTACTTC
.	TRBD2	TRBV3-1/TRBV3-2	TRBJ2-1	CASSQGLAGRHNEQFF	TGTGCCAGCAGCCAAGGACTAGCGGGAAGACACAATGAGCAGTTCTTC